What follows are 31 T cell receptor beta chains derived from one specimen sequenced in a study of blood T cell repertoires in COVID-19. The repertoire was sequenced with immunoSEQ multiplex PCR; TCRdb's copy has only in-frame clones and lacks some. In the table there are about 270,000 clones, roughly 86% of which are singletons. Material for sequencing was peripheral blood. The receptors shown here come from a man aged 40-50 years with active or convalescent COVID-19.

This clone was seen only a few times. The chain is built from TRBV4-2 and TRBJ1-1, with TRBD1 identical over 7 bases. After removal of 6 bases from V and 2 bases from J, the junction contained 3 bases not matched to a gene. This CDR3 comprises 13 residues. Per the germline V gene, CDR1 is LGHNA and CDR2 is YNFKEQ. In DNA form, the CDR3 reads TGTGCCAGCAGGGGGACAGATAACACTGAAGCTTTCTTT. This gives the protein CASRGTDNTEAFF.

This chain connects TRBV19 to TRBJ1-6; tentative D call: TRBD1 (6 bases). Trimming cost V 5 bases and J 5 bases, with 10 bases left between them. Germline-derived CDR1 and CDR2 are LNHDA and SQIVND (reference sequence). The CDR3 spans 14 residues. The CDR3 sequence: CASSPHRDNSPLHF. Written as DNA, the CDR3 is TGTGCCAGTAGTCCGCACAGGGATAATTCACCCCTCCACTTT.

V usage is TRBV6-5 and J usage is TRBJ2-7; 7 bases agree with TRBD2. Germline V gene data show CDR1 as MNHEY and CDR2 as SVGAGI. CDR3 length: 15 residues. The ends lost 0 bases at V and 0 bases at J; junction bases unmatched: 2. In nucleotides, the CDR3 is TGTGCCAGCAGTTACTCTGCGGGGGACTCCTACGAGCAGTACTTC. Residues: CASSYSAGDSYEQYF.

This sequence joins TRBV30 and TRBJ1-3; a possible D gene is TRBD1 (6 bases). The V and J ends lost 2 bases and 6 bases respectively, with 14 bases between them. The CDR3 totals 14 residues. In germline, CDR1 is GTSNPN, CDR2 SVGIG (reference sequence). In nucleotides, the CDR3 is TGTGCCTGGAGTCAAACAGGGAGCGAAAACACCATATATTTT. Amino acid sequence: CAWSQTGSENTIYF. The full variable domain, in which reference TRBV30 and TRBJ1-3 provide the parts outside the CDR3, is SQTIHQWPATLVQPVGSPLSLECTVEGTSNPNLYWYRQAAGRGLQLLFYSVGIGQISSEVPQNLSASRPQDRQFILSSKKLLLSDSGFYLCAWSQTGSENTIYFGEGSWLTVV.

The V call is TRBV24-1, the J call TRBJ2-1; 13 bases agree with TRBD2. This CDR3 region has 18 residues. V shed 2 bases and J 5 bases; nucleotides not matched to a gene: 8. CDR1 and CDR2 from the germline V gene are KGHDR and SFDVKD. The CDR3 DNA reads as TGTGCCACCAGTGATTCGGCCTGGACTAGCGGGAGCAACAATGAGCAGTTCTTC. Protein product: CATSDSAWTSGSNNEQFF.

This chain uses TRBV6-6 with TRBJ2-2; 9 bases are shared with TRBD2. The J segment lost 6 bases and the V segment lost 7 bases, leaving 12 bases of the junction unmatched. Looked up from germline, CDR1 is MNHNY and CDR2 is SVGAGI (reference sequence). This CDR3 spans 16 amino acids. CDR3 nucleotides: TGTGCCAGCACTCTCCGCGGGGGGGCTGATCCCGGGGAGCTGTTTTTT. It codes for CASTLRGGADPGELFF.

This clone showed up just once. This chain joins TRBV7-6 and TRBJ1-5; no clear D gene. The CDR3 consists of 15 residues. The V gene lost 4 bases and the J gene lost 4 bases, with 14 bases spanning the gap. Germline loops: CDR1 SGHVS, CDR2 FNYEAQ. CDR3 residues: CASSSGGTHNQPQHF. CDR3 DNA sequence: TGTGCCAGCAGCTCCGGAGGCACACATAATCAGCCCCAGCATTTT.

The CDR3 protein is CASCLGHQYYGYTF. Written as DNA, the CDR3 is TGTGCCAGCTGCCTGGGACACCAATACTATGGCTACACCTTC. This chain links TRBV6-5 with TRBJ1-2; a possible D gene is TRBD1 (6 bases). The germline V and J ends were trimmed by 8 bases and 3 bases, with 16 bases remaining between them. CDR3 length: 14 residues. The germline gives CDR1 MNHEY, CDR2 SVGAGI.

This CDR3 reads CASSYSAGRGNEQFF. Written as DNA, the CDR3 is TGTGCCAGCAGTTACTCCGCGGGACGTGGCAATGAGCAGTTCTTC. This chain joins TRBV6-5 and TRBJ2-1; D may be TRBD2 (6 bases). Deletions cut 0 bases from V and 6 bases from J, with 12 bases between. This CDR3 has 15 amino acids. Germline assignment: CDR1 MNHEY and CDR2 SVGAGI.

The chain is built from TRBV29-1 and TRBJ1-1; no clear D gene. The germline gives CDR1 SQVTM, CDR2 ANQGSEA. The CDR3 has 12 amino acids. V shed 8 bases and J shed 3 bases, with 13 bases lying between them. The CDR3 sequence: CSLGNSYTEAFF. The CDR3 DNA is TGCAGCCTTGGTAACTCTTACACTGAAGCTTTCTTT. The full variable domain, with the rest looked up from reference TRBV29-1 and TRBJ1-1, is SAVISQKPSRDICQRGTSLTIQCQVDSQVTMMFWYRQQPGQSLTLIATANQGSEATYESGFVIDKFPISRPNLTFSTLTVSNMSPEDSSIYLCSLGNSYTEAFFGQGTRLTVV.

This chain links TRBV6-5 with TRBJ1-3; 7 bases match TRBD1. J lost 3 bases, V lost 2 bases, and 4 bases had no gene match. The CDR3 length is 15 residues. The germline CDR1 and CDR2 sequences are MNHEY and SVGAGI. CDR3 DNA: TGTGCCAGCAGTTACGGAGGGGGCGTTGGAAACACCATATATTTT. This sequence encodes CASSYGGGVGNTIYF.

This rearrangement joins TRBV7-9 to TRBJ1-1; D is undetermined. With 2 bases removed from V and 4 bases from J, the gap between germline ends came to 8 bases. This CDR3 has 13 amino acids. Germline assignment: CDR1 SEHNR and CDR2 FQNEAQ (reference sequence). CDR3 region: CASSLSVLTEAFF. For the CDR3, the DNA is TGTGCCAGCAGCTTATCGGTTCTCACTGAAGCTTTCTTT.

The rearrangement joins TRBV5-4 to TRBJ2-3; D perhaps matches TRBD2 (6 bases). The V end lost 0 bases, the J end lost 2 bases, and 13 bases lay between the germline ends. Germline V gives CDR1 SGHNT, CDR2 YYREEE (reference sequence). The CDR3 spans 16 residues. CDR3 in DNA: TGTGCCAGCAGCTTGGCCGGGGTAGCGGCCACAGATACGCAGTATTTT. This gives the protein CASSLAGVAATDTQYF.

The chain uses TRBV10-1 and TRBJ2-5, with TRBD2 matching over 11 bases. The V gene end was trimmed by 6 bases and the J gene end by 1 base; junction bases not matched to a gene: 1. The CDR3 runs to 14 residues. The germline CDR1 and CDR2 sequences are WNHNN and SYGVQD (reference sequence). The CDR3 is CASSGTSGQETQYF. The CDR3 DNA follows: TGCGCCAGCAGCGGGACTAGCGGCCAAGAGACCCAGTACTTC.

The J gene is TRBJ2-1, the V gene TRBV24-1; tentatively, D is TRBD2 (6 bases). Germline lookup yields CDR1 KGHDR and CDR2 SFDVKD. The CDR3 totals 17 residues. V was trimmed by 2 bases and J by 3 bases, leaving 16 bases between them. The CDR3 region has the DNA TGTGCCACCAGTGATTCCCCGGGGGACGGGTTCTACAATGAGCAGTTCTTC. It encodes CATSDSPGDGFYNEQFF.

The rearrangement joins TRBV30 to TRBJ2-1, with D maybe TRBD1 (6 bases). V gave up 2 bases and J gave up 4 bases, with 18 bases separating them. Germline CDR1 GTSNPN, CDR2 SVGIG (reference sequence). The CDR3 runs to 16 residues. The CDR3, as DNA: TGTGCCTGGAGTTCGGTTCGGCAGGGGAGTTACAATGAGCAGTTCTTC. Translating it yields CAWSSVRQGSYNEQFF.

This chain joins TRBV27 and TRBJ2-7; the match to TRBD1 covers 7 bases. This CDR3 has 13 amino acids. Looked up from germline, CDR1 is MNHEY and CDR2 is SMNVEV (reference sequence). V dropped 5 bases and J dropped 6; count of bases not matched to a gene: 7. This CDR3 is CASSRISGGEQYF. CDR3 in DNA: TGTGCCAGCAGTCGTATCTCAGGGGGCGAGCAGTACTTC.

The J gene is TRBJ2-1, the V gene TRBV18; 10 nucleotides agree with TRBD1. With 0 bases clipped from V and 4 bases from J, the junction kept 3 bases outside the gene matches. CDR1 is KGHSH and CDR2 is LQKENI in the germline V gene. The CDR3 consists of 16 residues. Written as DNA, the CDR3 is TGTGCCAGCTCACCACCGGGACAGGGGCAGTACAATGAGCAGTTCTTC. Its protein is CASSPPGQGQYNEQFF.

The J gene is TRBJ1-3, the V gene TRBV15, with D unresolved. V lost 0 bases and J lost 1, with 19 bases in between. The CDR3 loop spans 19 amino acids. Germline V gene sequence: CDR1 LNHNV, CDR2 YYDKDF (reference sequence). The CDR3 DNA reads as TGTGCCACCAGCAGAGAATATCTAGATTTTACGGGGTCTGGAAACACCATATATTTT. Translating gives CATSREYLDFTGSGNTIYF.

As DNA, the CDR3 is TGTGCCAGCAGCCGAACAGGGGGCTTAAATAATTCACCCCTCCACTTT. It translates to CASSRTGGLNNSPLHF. The chain joins TRBV7-9 to TRBJ1-6; 9 bases agree with TRBD1. The CDR3 covers 16 residues. After removal of 5 bases from V and 5 bases from J, the junction contained 7 bases not matched to a gene. The germline V gene encodes CDR1 SEHNR and CDR2 FQNEAQ (reference sequence). Filled out from reference TRBV7-9 and TRBJ1-6, the complete variable domain reads DTGVSQNPRHKITKRGQNVTFRCDPISEHNRLYWYRQTLGQGPEFLTYFQNEAQLEKSRLLSDRFSAERPKGSFSTLEIQRTEQGDSAMYLCASSRTGGLNNSPLHFGNGTRLTVT.

The CDR3 DNA is TGTGCCACCAGTGATCCCGGACAGGGCCAGTATGGCTACACCTTC. Protein product: CATSDPGQGQYGYTF. The V gene is TRBV24-1, the J gene TRBJ1-2; 8 nucleotides agree with TRBD1. The V gene's germline CDR1 is KGHDR and CDR2 SFDVKD. The CDR3 totals 15 residues. V shed 3 bases and J 5 bases; nucleotides not matched to a gene: 7.

V usage is TRBV7-3 and J usage is TRBJ2-3; 9 bases are shared with TRBD2. Germline V lookup: CDR1 SGHTA, CDR2 FQGTGA. The CDR3 consists of 16 residues. J gave up 7 bases and V 5 bases, and 13 bases lay outside the gene matches. CDR3 DNA: TGTGCCAGCAGCCCGAAAGTGGGCGGGGGGGCTAATACGCAGTATTTT. It translates to CASSPKVGGGANTQYF.

This chain connects TRBV19 to TRBJ2-6, with 7 bases matching TRBD1. V lost 5 bases to trimming and J lost 4 bases; unmatched junction nucleotides: 5. Germline CDR1 is LNHDA and CDR2 is SQIVND (reference sequence). The CDR3 is made up of 15 amino acids. The CDR3 DNA follows: TGTGCCAGTAGTGACAGGGCATCGGGGGCCAACGTCCTGACTTTC. It translates to CASSDRASGANVLTF.

This clone turned up a few times. This chain joins TRBV3-1 (or the pseudogene TRBV3-2) and TRBJ2-7; 11 nucleotides align to TRBD2. The germline V gene encodes CDR1 LGHDT and CDR2 YNNKEL (reference sequence). V lost 5 bases and J lost 3; bases outside the gene matches: 0. There are 13 residues in the CDR3. The CDR3 sequence is CASSGTSGYEQYF. The DNA of the CDR3 is TGTGCCAGCAGCGGGACTAGCGGCTACGAGCAGTACTTC.

V and J are TRBV5-1 and TRBJ2-1; TRBD1 matches 8 bases. Germline V gene lookup returns CDR1 SGHRS and CDR2 YFSETQ. Trimming at V came to 4 bases and at J to 4 bases, leaving 7 bases not matched to a gene. The CDR3 has 15 amino acids. CDR3 protein: CASSPWTGRYNEQFF. CDR3 sequence (DNA): TGCGCCAGCAGCCCCTGGACAGGGCGGTACAATGAGCAGTTCTTC.

The CDR3 DNA follows: TGTGCCAGCAGCTCGGGGGGTTATGGCTACACCTTC. Encoded protein: CASSSGGYGYTF. The V and J genes are TRBV11-2 and TRBJ1-2; maybe TRBD1 (5 bases). V was trimmed by 4 bases and J by 5 bases, leaving 8 bases between them. The germline gives CDR1 SGHAT, CDR2 FQNNGV. CDR3 length: 12 residues.

The chain links TRBV11-3 to TRBJ2-7, with D tentatively TRBD1 (7 bases). The CDR3 runs 14 residues. Deletions cut 4 bases from V and 3 bases from J, with 13 bases between. The germline V gene encodes CDR1 SGHNT and CDR2 YENEEA. CDR3 in amino acids: CASSWGRDSYEQYF. As DNA, the CDR3 is TGTGCCAGCAGCTGGGGGCGGGACAGCTACGAGCAGTACTTC. Supplemented by reference TRBV11-3 and TRBJ2-7, the full variable domain reads EAGVVQSPRYKIIEKKQPVAFWCNPISGHNTLYWYLQNLGQGPELLIRYENEEAVDDSQLPKDRFSAERLKGVDSTLKIQPAELGDSAVYLCASSWGRDSYEQYFGPGTRLTVT.

J is TRBJ2-3 and V is TRBV7-8; D possibly corresponds to TRBD2 (6 bases). This CDR3 spans 17 amino acids. The germline V gene has CDR1 SGHVS and CDR2 FQNEAQ. The germline V and J ends were trimmed by 1 base and 0 bases, with 14 bases remaining between them. The CDR3 protein is CASSLEGWGTSTDTQYF. The CDR3 nucleotides are TGTGCCAGCAGCTTAGAAGGATGGGGGACTAGCACAGATACGCAGTATTTT.

This clone was counted between two and nine times. The chain combines TRBV6-1 with TRBJ2-2; 12 bases line up with TRBD2. With V trimmed by 4 bases and J by 5 bases, 11 bases remained unmatched. The CDR3 spans 18 residues. Germline V CDR1 and CDR2: MNHNS, SASEGT. CDR3 coding DNA: TGTGCCAGCAGTGGACTAGCGGGAGCCACCGGAGAGACCGGGGAGCTGTTTTTT. Protein sequence: CASSGLAGATGETGELFF.

This clone was detected only once. The chain couples TRBV6-5 to TRBJ2-3; a possible D gene is TRBD2 (6 bases). Trimming cost V 7 bases and J 2 bases, with 16 bases left between them. This CDR3 contains 15 residues. Germline assignment: CDR1 MNHEY and CDR2 SVGAGI. The CDR3 here is CASMVGDWDTDTQYF. The CDR3 DNA is TGTGCCAGCATGGTAGGGGACTGGGACACAGATACGCAGTATTTT.

The CDR3 is CASRASGYNEQFF. The CDR3 nucleotides are TGTGCCAGCAGGGCTAGCGGGTACAATGAGCAGTTCTTC. This chain links TRBV7-2 with TRBJ2-1; 8 bases match TRBD2. The CDR3 totals 13 residues. V was pared by 6 bases and J by 4 bases, with 2 bases of the junction left unmatched. Germline loops: CDR1 SGHTA, CDR2 FQGNSA.